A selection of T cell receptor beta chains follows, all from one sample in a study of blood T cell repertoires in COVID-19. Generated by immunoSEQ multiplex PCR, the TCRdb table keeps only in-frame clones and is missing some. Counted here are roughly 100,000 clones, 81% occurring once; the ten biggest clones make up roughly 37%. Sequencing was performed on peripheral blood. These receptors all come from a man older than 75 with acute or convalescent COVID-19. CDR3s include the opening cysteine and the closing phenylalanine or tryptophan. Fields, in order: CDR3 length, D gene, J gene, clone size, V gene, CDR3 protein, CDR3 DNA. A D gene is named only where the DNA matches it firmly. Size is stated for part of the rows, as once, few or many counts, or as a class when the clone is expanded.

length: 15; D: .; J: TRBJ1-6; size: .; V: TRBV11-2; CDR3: CASSLEPGYNSPLHF; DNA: TGTGCCAGCAGCTTAGAACCGGGCTATAATTCACCCCTCCACTTT
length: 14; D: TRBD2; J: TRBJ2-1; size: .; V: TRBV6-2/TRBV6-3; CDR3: CASSLTGTRAEQFF; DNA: TGTGCCAGCAGTTTAACCGGGACTAGGGCAGAGCAGTTCTTC
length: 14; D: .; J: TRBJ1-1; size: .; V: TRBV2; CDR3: CASRLWAMNTEAFF; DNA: TGTGCCAGCAGACTCTGGGCCATGAACACTGAAGCTTTCTTT
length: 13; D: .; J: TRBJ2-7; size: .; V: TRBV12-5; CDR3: CASGFNNPGEQYF; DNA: TGTGCTAGTGGTTTCAACAATCCAGGCGAGCAGTACTTC
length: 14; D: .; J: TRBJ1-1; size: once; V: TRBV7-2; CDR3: CASSLAPGGTEAFF; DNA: TGTGCCAGCAGCTTAGCGCCCGGGGGCACTGAAGCTTTCTTT
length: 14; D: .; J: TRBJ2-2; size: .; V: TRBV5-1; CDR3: CASSRNDRSGELFF; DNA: TGCGCCAGCAGCCGTAACGACAGGAGCGGGGAGCTGTTTTTT
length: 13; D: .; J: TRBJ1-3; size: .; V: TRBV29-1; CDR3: CSASKSSGNTIYF; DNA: TGCAGCGCTTCCAAGAGCTCTGGAAACACCATATATTTT
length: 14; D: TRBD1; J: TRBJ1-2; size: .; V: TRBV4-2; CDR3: CASSHPGQGYGYTF; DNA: TGTGCCAGCAGCCATCCCGGACAGGGCTATGGCTACACCTTC
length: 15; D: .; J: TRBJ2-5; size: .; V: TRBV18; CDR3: CASSPLEQKQETQYF; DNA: TGTGCCAGCTCACCCCTCGAACAGAAACAAGAGACCCAGTACTTC
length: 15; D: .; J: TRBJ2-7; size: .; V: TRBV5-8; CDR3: CASSLSGGDRDEQYF; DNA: TGTGCCAGCAGCTTGTCCGGAGGGGACCGGGACGAGCAGTACTTC
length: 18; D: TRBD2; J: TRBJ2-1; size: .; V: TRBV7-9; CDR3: CASSLAPLKRDIYNEQFF; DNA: TGTGCCAGCAGCTTAGCGCCTTTGAAGCGGGATATCTACAATGAGCAGTTCTTC
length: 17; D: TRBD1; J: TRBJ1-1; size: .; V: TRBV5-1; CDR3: CASSSPLETGVNTEAFF; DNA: TGCGCCAGCAGCTCTCCTTTAGAGACAGGGGTGAACACTGAAGCTTTCTTT
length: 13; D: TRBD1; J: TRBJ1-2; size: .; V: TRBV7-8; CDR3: CASSLGDSNGYTF; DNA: TGTGCCAGCAGCTTAGGGGACAGCAATGGCTACACCTTC
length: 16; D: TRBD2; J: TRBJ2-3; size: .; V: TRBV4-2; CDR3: CASSNPPSGSTDTQYF; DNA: TGTGCCAGCAGCAATCCCCCTAGCGGGAGCACAGATACGCAGTATTTT
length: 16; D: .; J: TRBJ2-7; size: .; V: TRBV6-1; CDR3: CASSEPQLVISYEQYF; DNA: TGTGCCAGCAGTGAACCCCAGCTAGTCATCTCCTACGAGCAGTACTTC
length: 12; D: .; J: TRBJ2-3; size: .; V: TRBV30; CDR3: CAWSMSRSRQYF; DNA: TGTGCCTGGAGTATGTCCCGCTCTAGGCAGTATTTT
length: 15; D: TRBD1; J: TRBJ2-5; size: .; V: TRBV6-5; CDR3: CASSPQTGYGETQYF; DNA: TGTGCCAGCAGCCCCCAGACAGGGTACGGGGAGACCCAGTACTTC
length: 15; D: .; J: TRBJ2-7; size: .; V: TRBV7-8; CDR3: CASSLEGLLPYEQYF; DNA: TGTGCCAGCAGCTTAGAAGGACTTCTCCCTTACGAGCAGTACTTC
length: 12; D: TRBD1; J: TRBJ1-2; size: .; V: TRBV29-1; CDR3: CSYLDRDNGYTF; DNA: TGCAGCTACCTGGACAGGGACAATGGCTACACCTTC
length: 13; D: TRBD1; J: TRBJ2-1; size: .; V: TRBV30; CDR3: CAFDRVFYNEQFF; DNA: TGTGCCTTTGACAGGGTTTTTTACAATGAGCAGTTCTTC
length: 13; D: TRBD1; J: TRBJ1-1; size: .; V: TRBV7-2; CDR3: CASSSERQGQAFF; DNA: TGTGCCAGCAGCTCGGAAAGACAGGGGCAAGCTTTCTTT
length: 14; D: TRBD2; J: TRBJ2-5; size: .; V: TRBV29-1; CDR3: CSVDQAGAGKTQYF; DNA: TGCAGCGTTGATCAAGCGGGAGCTGGAAAGACCCAGTACTTC
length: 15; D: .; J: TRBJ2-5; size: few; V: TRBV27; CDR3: CASSLLVEGKETQYF; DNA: TGTGCCAGCAGTCTCCTGGTGGAGGGAAAAGAGACCCAGTACTTC
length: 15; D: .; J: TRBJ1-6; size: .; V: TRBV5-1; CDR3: CASSSAGSGNSPLHF; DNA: TGCGCCAGCAGCTCGGCGGGGTCAGGGAATTCACCCCTCCACTTT
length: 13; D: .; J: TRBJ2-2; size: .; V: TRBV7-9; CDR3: CASSLALRGELFF; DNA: TGTGCCAGCAGCTTAGCTCTCCGGGGGGAGCTGTTTTTT
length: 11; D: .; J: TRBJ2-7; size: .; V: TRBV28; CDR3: CASTSPYEQYF; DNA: TGTGCCAGCACCTCCCCTTACGAGCAGTACTTC
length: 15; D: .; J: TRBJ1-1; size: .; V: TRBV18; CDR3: CASQYIGGRGTEAFF; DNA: TGTGCCAGCCAATACATTGGCGGAAGGGGAACTGAAGCTTTCTTT
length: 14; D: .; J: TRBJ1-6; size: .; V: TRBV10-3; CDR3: CAISRQPNNSPLHF; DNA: TGTGCCATCAGCCGACAGCCCAATAATTCACCCCTCCACTTT
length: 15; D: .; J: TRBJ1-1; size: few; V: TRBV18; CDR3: CASSPLQGRGTEAFF; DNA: TGTGCCAGCTCACCCCTACAGGGAAGGGGCACTGAAGCTTTCTTT
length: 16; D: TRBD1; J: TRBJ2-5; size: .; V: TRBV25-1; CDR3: CASSELGQGDKETQYF; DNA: TGTGCCAGCAGTGAGCTAGGACAGGGAGATAAAGAGACCCAGTACTTC
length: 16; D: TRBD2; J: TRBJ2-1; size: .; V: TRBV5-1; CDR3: CASSLGALASTNEQFF; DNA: TGCGCCAGCAGCTTGGGGGCACTAGCGTCCACCAATGAGCAGTTCTTC
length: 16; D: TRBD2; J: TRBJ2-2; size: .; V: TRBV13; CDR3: CASSYGLAMNTGELFF; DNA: TGTGCCAGCAGCTATGGACTAGCGATGAACACCGGGGAGCTGTTTTTT